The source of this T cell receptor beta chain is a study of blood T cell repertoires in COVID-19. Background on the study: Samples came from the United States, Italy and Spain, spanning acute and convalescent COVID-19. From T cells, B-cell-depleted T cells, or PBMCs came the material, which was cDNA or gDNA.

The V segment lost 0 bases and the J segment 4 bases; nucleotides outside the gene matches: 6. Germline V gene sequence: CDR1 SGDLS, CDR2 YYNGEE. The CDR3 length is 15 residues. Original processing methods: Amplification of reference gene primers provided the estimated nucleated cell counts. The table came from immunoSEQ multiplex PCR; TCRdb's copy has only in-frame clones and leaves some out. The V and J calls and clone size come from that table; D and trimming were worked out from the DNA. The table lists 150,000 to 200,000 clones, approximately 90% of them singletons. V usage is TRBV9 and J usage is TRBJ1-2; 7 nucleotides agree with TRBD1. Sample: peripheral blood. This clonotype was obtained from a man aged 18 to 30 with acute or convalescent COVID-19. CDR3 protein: CASSVEAGGFYGYTF. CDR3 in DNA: TGTGCCAGCAGCGTAGAGGCAGGGGGGTTCTATGGCTACACCTTC. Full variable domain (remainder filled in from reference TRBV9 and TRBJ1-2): DSGVTQTPKHLITATGQRVTLRCSPRSGDLSVYWYQQSLDQGLQFLIQYYNGEERAKGNILERFSAQQFPDLHSELNLSSLELGDSALYFCASSVEAGGFYGYTFGSGTRLTVV.